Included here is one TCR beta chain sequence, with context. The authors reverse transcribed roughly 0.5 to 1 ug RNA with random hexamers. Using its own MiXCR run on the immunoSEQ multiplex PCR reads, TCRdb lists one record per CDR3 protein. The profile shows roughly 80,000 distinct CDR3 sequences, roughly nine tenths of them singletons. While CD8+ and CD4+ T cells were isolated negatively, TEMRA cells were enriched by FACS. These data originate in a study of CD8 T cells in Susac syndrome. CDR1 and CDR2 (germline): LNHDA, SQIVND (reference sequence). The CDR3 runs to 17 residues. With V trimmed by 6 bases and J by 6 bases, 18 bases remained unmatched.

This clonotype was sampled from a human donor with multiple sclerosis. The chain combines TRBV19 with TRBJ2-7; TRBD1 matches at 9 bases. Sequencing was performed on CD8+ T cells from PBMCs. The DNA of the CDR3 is TGTGCCAGTAGCCTGGGACAGGGCGCCGTCCTCGTATCCGAGCAGTACTTC. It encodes CASSLGQGAVLVSEQYF.